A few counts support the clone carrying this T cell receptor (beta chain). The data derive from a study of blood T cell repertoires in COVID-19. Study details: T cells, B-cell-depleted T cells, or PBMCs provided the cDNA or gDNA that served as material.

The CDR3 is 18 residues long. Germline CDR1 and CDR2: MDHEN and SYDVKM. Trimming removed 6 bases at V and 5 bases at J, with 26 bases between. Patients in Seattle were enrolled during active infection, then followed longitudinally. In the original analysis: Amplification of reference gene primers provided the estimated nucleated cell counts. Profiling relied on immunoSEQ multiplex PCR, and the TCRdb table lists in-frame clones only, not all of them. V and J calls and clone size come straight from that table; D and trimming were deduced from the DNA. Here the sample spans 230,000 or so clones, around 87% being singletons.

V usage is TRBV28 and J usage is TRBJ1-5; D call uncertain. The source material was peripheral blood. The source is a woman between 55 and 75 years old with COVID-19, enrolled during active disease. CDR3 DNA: TGTGCCAGCAGCCAAAGTCAAGGACTCGGGAACTTAGATCAGCCCCAGCATTTT. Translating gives CASSQSQGLGNLDQPQHF.